Sequencing of this TCR beta chain was carried out in a study of regulatory T cells in long-lasting Graves disease. As to time point: newly diagnosed GD, antithyroid drugs for less than 3 months. PBMC RNA was the source of the TCR library. From germline, CDR1 is LGHNA and CDR2 YNFKEQ. V dropped 0 bases and J dropped 10 bases, with 13 bases sitting between them. The CDR3 sequence is 15 residues long. CDR3 regions were amplified by Arm-PCR using iRepertoire HTBI primers to build TCR beta libraries. TCRdb fed the multiplex PCR reads into MiXCR, producing one record per CDR3 protein. The sample yields 200,000 to 300,000 distinct CDR3 sequences, just over 20% seen once. This clonotype appeared many times.

This sequence was found in a female donor with Graves disease. Sequencing was performed on peripheral blood mononuclear cells (PBMCs), taken at new diagnosis, from a patient treated with antithyroid drugs. The rearrangement joins TRBV4-2 to TRBJ1-6; no definite D call. CDR3 residues: CASSQEAGKDSPLHF. The CDR3 DNA reads TGTGCCAGCAGCCAAGAGGCTGGAAAGGACTCACCCCTCCACTTT.